The clone carrying this T cell receptor (beta chain) was detected a few times. Its matching antigen is unknown. The CDR3 is 13 amino acids. V lost 3 bases and J 4 bases, leaving 7 bases between the germline ends. The data derive from a study of blood T cells in healthy people across ages. Per-sample PBMC isolation yielded at least 7 million cells. Then a second PCR, running about 6 to 12 cycles, was carried out with a sample-barcoded 5' primer and a J-beta primer mix. A single record per CDR3 protein comes from TCRdb applying MiXCR to the 5' RACE reads. The table shows approximately 810,000 distinct CDR3 sequences, with under 40% occurring only once. General observations from the study: Age advanced and TCR beta diversity per million T cells fell, roughly linearly.

This TCR was recovered from a man aged 18-30 years in good health. The source material was blood. The rearrangement uses TRBV12-3 or TRBV12-4 and TRBJ1-5; D gene unclear. The CDR3 sequence: CASSFSVNQPQHF. Written as DNA, the CDR3 is TGTGCCAGCAGTTTTTCGGTAAATCAGCCCCAGCATTTT.